Shown below are 2 T cell receptor beta chains from a single sample sequenced in a study of technical replicates of blood from several donors. Repertoires were generated with immunoSEQ multiplex PCR, while TCRdb's copy carries only in-frame clones and drops some. The sample contains tens of thousands of clones, roughly 96% of which appear only once. What was sequenced was T cells isolated from PBMCs. The receptor set was obtained from a human donor in good health.

The chain recombines TRBV12-5 with TRBJ1-3; D not resolved. Trimming pared 2 bases from V and 0 bases from J, leaving 20 bases between. CDR1 is LGHNT, CDR2 FRNRAP, per germline. The length of the CDR3 is 19 residues. This CDR3 is CASGLPWRVGRFSGNTIYF. CDR3 sequence (DNA): TGTGCTAGTGGTTTGCCCTGGAGGGTTGGACGCTTCTCTGGAAACACCATATATTTT.

The chain couples TRBV5-1 to TRBJ2-7, with D possibly matching TRBD1 (5 bases). Germline V gene sequence: CDR1 SGHRS, CDR2 YFSETQ. With 4 bases removed from V and 2 bases from J, the gap between germline ends came to 13 bases. The CDR3 is 14 amino acids. The chain's CDR3 is CASSRWTTAYEQYF. The CDR3 bases are TGCGCCAGCAGCAGGTGGACAACCGCCTACGAGCAGTACTTC.